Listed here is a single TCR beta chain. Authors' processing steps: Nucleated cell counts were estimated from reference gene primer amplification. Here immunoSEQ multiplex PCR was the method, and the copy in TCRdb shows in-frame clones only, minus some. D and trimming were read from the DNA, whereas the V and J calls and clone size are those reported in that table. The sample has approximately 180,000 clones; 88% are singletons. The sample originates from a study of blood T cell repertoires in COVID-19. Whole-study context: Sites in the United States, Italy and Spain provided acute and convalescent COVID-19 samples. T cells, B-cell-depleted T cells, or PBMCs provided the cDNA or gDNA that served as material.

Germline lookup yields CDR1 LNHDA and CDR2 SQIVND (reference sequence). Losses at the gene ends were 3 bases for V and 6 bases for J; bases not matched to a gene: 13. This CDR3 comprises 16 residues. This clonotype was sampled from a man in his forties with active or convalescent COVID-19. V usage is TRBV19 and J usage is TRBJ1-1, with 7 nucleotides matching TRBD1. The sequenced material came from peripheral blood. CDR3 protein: CASSIPIFRGVPEAFF. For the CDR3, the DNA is TGTGCCAGTAGTATCCCAATTTTCAGGGGGGTTCCTGAAGCTTTCTTT.